The 10 T cell receptor beta chains below come from one sample, sequenced in a study of blood T cell repertoires in COVID-19. Clones were read by immunoSEQ multiplex PCR, and TCRdb kept only the in-frame ones, dropping some. The sample carries about 89,000 clones, about 80% recorded once. Sequencing was performed on peripheral blood. The receptor source for this set is a man in his 70s with acute or convalescent COVID-19.

The gene calls are TRBV19 and TRBJ2-7; a possible D gene is TRBD2 (6 bases). The V gene's germline CDR1 is LNHDA and CDR2 SQIVND (reference sequence). The germline V and J ends were trimmed by 3 bases and 0 bases, with 12 bases remaining between them. CDR3 length equals 15 residues. CDR3 nucleotide sequence: TGTGCCAGTAGTATGCGGGGTAGCAGCTCCTACGAGCAGTACTTC. The encoded protein is CASSMRGSSSYEQYF.

The rearrangement joins TRBV5-5 to TRBJ1-3, with D perhaps matching TRBD1 (6 bases). V was clipped by 4 bases and J by 0 bases, with 14 bases between them. CDR1 and CDR2 from the germline V gene are SGHKS and YYEKEE (reference sequence). This CDR3 comprises 16 residues. The CDR3 loop reads CASSTGHTNSGNTIYF. In DNA form, the CDR3 reads TGTGCCAGCAGCACGGGACATACGAACTCTGGAAACACCATATATTTT.

The chain uses TRBV5-4 and TRBJ1-1; the D gene is possibly TRBD1 (5 bases). The CDR3 has 15 amino acids. V was cut by 1 base and J by 4 bases, with 14 bases left in between. Germline CDR1 SGHNT, CDR2 YYREEE (reference sequence). For the CDR3, the DNA is TGTGCCAGCAGCTTGAGGAGGGGCGCGGGCACTGAAGCTTTCTTT. Amino acids: CASSLRRGAGTEAFF.

J is TRBJ1-5 and V is TRBV7-2; D is ambiguous. Trimming left V 2 bases short and J 2 bases short, with 7 bases between. Germline V CDR1 and CDR2: SGHTA, FQGNSA. This CDR3 has 14 residues. The CDR3 sequence: CASSLQPGNQPQHF. For the CDR3, the DNA is TGTGCCAGCAGCTTACAACCAGGCAATCAGCCCCAGCATTTT.

The chain links TRBV3-1 (or the pseudogene TRBV3-2) to TRBJ1-6; 7 bases match TRBD1. The CDR3 has 15 residues. The germline CDR1 and CDR2 sequences are LGHDT and YNNKEL (reference sequence). The V and J ends lost 3 bases and 6 bases, in that order; junction bases with no gene match: 5. The CDR3 sequence: CASSQGTAANSPLHF. Written as DNA, the CDR3 is TGTGCCAGCAGCCAGGGGACAGCCGCTAATTCACCCCTCCACTTT.

The gene calls are TRBV7-2 and TRBJ2-7; TRBD2 aligns across 12 bases. The CDR3 totals 16 residues. V lost 5 bases and J lost 7; bases outside the gene matches: 12. Germline loops: CDR1 SGHTA, CDR2 FQGNSA. In DNA, the CDR3 is TGTGCCAGCAGCGGAGAGGGGCTAGCGGGAGGGCGGGAGCAGTACTTC. Protein: CASSGEGLAGGREQYF.

V usage is TRBV28 and J usage is TRBJ2-3; D ambiguous. The germline V and J ends were trimmed by 8 bases and 0 bases, with 6 bases remaining between them. CDR1 and CDR2 from the germline V gene are MDHEN and SYDVKM. There are 12 residues in the CDR3. The CDR3 nucleotides read TGTGCCAGCGGCCTTAGCACAGATACGCAGTATTTT. Its protein is CASGLSTDTQYF.

The V gene is TRBV19, the J gene TRBJ2-7, with a weak D call TRBD1 (5 bases). The CDR3 is made up of 14 amino acids. The V and J ends lost 3 bases and 3 bases respectively, with 12 bases between them. CDR1 LNHDA and CDR2 SQIVND come from the germline V gene (reference sequence). The CDR3 DNA reads as TGTGCCAGTAGTATGGTGGACATCCGCTACGAGCAGTACTTC. It is translated as CASSMVDIRYEQYF.

This clone was recorded a few times. In nucleotides, the CDR3 is TGTGCCAGCAGCCAAGCTCTGGGGGCCCGGAGTGAAAAACTGTTTTTT. It encodes CASSQALGARSEKLFF. The chain couples TRBV3-1 (or the pseudogene TRBV3-2) to TRBJ1-4; D is possibly TRBD1 (6 bases). The CDR3 is 16 amino acids. CDR1 LGHDT and CDR2 YNNKEL come from the germline V gene (reference sequence). Trimming took off 1 base at V and 7 bases at J, with 16 bases between the two ends.

This clone has only a few counts. The chain joins TRBV28 to TRBJ1-5; the D is unclear. Trimming took 8 bases from V and 2 from J, leaving 7 bases between them. The germline V gene encodes CDR1 MDHEN and CDR2 SYDVKM. This CDR3 has 12 residues. CDR3 amino acids: CASRVGNQPQHF. CDR3 DNA: TGTGCCAGCCGGGTAGGCAATCAGCCCCAGCATTTT.